This entry is about one T cell receptor (beta chain). Its antigen is undetermined. These data originate in a study of cytomegalovirus exposure and HLA in healthy donors. Study-level information: Most donors, 81% of around 400 genotyped, fell in the Caucasian-associated ancestry cluster. Study-level results: Presence/absence analysis assumed near-uniform sequencing depth across donors. With high specificity and sensitivity, the classifier reportedly diagnosed cytomegalovirus status.

From germline, CDR1 is SGHRS and CDR2 YFSETQ. The CDR3 has 15 amino acids. J gave up 13 bases and V 0 bases, and 7 bases lay outside the gene matches. Researchers ran the PCR with 60 Vbeta and 13 Jbeta primers. Clones were read by immunoSEQ multiplex PCR, and TCRdb kept only the in-frame ones, dropping some. The sample has around 120,000 clones, roughly 80% seen once. The sequencing input was PBMCs. This clonotype originated in a boy younger than 18 in good health and CMV-seronegative. V gene TRBV5-1 combines with J gene TRBJ2-1; 13 bases line up with TRBD2. The CDR3 loop is CASSLETSGGRDQFF. DNA of the CDR3: TGCGCCAGCAGCTTGGAGACTAGCGGGGGGAGGGACCAGTTCTTC.